The clone carrying this T cell receptor beta chain came up a few times. Its specificity is unknown. These data originate in a study of beta chain features in type 1 diabetes. Notes on the study in general: Lower insertion and higher deletion counts appeared at VDJ junctions in type 1 diabetes patients. A moderate, significant TCRB CDR3 shortening appeared in type 1 diabetes across four CD4+ subsets.

The study reverse transcribed the entire isolated RNA, so it sequenced expressed TCRB transcripts. Using immunoSEQ multiplex PCR, the repertoire was profiled, and TCRdb retains in-frame clones only, with some absent. The repertoire holds hundreds of thousands of clones, with roughly an eighth as singletons. The CDR3 covers 16 residues. Trimming left V 4 bases short and J 1 base short, with 17 bases between. Germline V CDR1 and CDR2: SGHTA, FQGNSA. The receptor was derived from a man younger than 35 with type 1 diabetes. Input material: naive CD4+ T cells from blood. J is TRBJ2-7 and V is TRBV7-2; D not certain. CDR3 protein: CASSSSWASQSYEQYF. CDR3 nucleotides: TGTGCCAGCAGCTCATCCTGGGCAAGTCAATCCTACGAGCAGTACTTC.